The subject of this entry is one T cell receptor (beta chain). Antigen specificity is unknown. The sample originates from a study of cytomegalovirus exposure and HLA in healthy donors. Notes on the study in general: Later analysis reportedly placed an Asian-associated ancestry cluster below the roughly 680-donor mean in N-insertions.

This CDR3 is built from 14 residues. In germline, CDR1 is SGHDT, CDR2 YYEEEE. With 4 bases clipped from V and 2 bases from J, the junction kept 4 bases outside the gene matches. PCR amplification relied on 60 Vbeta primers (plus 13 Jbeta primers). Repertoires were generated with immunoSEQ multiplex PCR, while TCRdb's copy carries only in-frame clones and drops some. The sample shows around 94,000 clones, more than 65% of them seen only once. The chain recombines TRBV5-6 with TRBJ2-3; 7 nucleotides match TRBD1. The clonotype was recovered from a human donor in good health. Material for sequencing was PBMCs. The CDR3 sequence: CASSPDRTTDTQYF. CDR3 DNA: TGTGCCAGCAGCCCGGACAGGACCACAGATACGCAGTATTTT.